This paragraph reports one T cell receptor (beta chain). The sample comes from a study of blood T cell repertoires in COVID-19. CDR1 and CDR2 (germline): SQVTM, ANQGSEA. V was cut by 4 bases and J by 4 bases, with 11 bases left in between. CDR3 length: 13 amino acids. Using immunoSEQ multiplex PCR, the repertoire was profiled, and TCRdb retains in-frame clones only, with some absent. This table holds some 270,000 clones, around 81% found once. Sequencing was done on a sample of PBMCs or T cells enriched from blood (not recorded which). The sequence came from a man aged 50 to 59 who had recovered from COVID-19. The chain uses TRBV29-1 and TRBJ1-3, with TRBD1 as a possible D gene (6 bases). The CDR3 protein is CSVATGIGNTIYF. The DNA of the CDR3 is TGCAGCGTTGCGACAGGCATCGGAAACACCATATATTTT.